Listed here is a single T cell receptor beta chain. This clonotype occurred a few times. Its target antigen remains unknown. No base quality information exists; no much larger clone differs at one position. Ophthalmopathy patients were characterized by moderately to severely active disease, a Clinical Activity Score of at least 3, a NOSPECS grade of at least 4, and a disease duration under 3 months. Patients with other autoimmune diseases, uncontrolled infections, pregnancy or lactation were excluded. Clinical symptoms, serum thyroxine, TRAb, thyroid ultrasound and orbital computed tomography formed the basis of the diagnosis. PBMCs were isolated from about 10 ml of fresh peripheral blood by Ficoll-Paque density gradient centrifugation. Total RNA was extracted using Trizol reagent, and RNA quality was checked on an Agilent 2100 Bioanalyzer. This sample stems from a study of Graves' ophthalmopathy and Graves' hyperthyroidism (dated by TCRdb to the late 2010s). About the full investigation: Peripheral blood was collected at initial diagnosis, before any treatment. The independent validation cohort included about 20 hyperthyroidism patients plus 17 patients who later progressed from hyperthyroidism to ophthalmopathy. After sampling, hyperthyroidism patients received methimazole starting at 30 mg daily, and ophthalmopathy patients received high-dose intravenous methylprednisolone. To explore V-J signatures that separate ophthalmopathy from hyperthyroidism, a discovery set of 95 to 100 patients was enrolled, consisting of roughly 45 with ophthalmopathy and about 60 with stable hyperthyroidism. In total, approximately 130 blood samples were TCR-sequenced: 43 ophthalmopathy, under 80 hyperthyroidism and around 17 hyperthyroidism-to-ophthalmopathy patients. The study used TCR beta repertoire signatures to distinguish Graves' ophthalmopathy from Graves' hyperthyroidism and to predict progression to ophthalmopathy. The 95 to 100 discovery patients were divided at random into training and test sets in a 7:3 ratio. In about six hyperthyroidism patients, the T-cell repertoires found in thyroid tissue were compared with those found in blood.

For repertoire sequencing, TCR beta CDR3 regions were amplified from RNA transcripts. The first round of RT-PCR was done with HTBI primers and the Qiagen OneStep RT-PCR kit, and was followed by a second round of multiplex PCR, then size selection and purification. Libraries were sequenced on an Illumina HiSeq2000 using paired-end 100 bp reads. In the paper's pipeline: Reads were processed with SOAPnuke, discarding reads with adapters, uncalled bases, mean Phred below 15, or no exact constant-primer or identifier match. COPE v1.2.5 was used to merge high-quality paired reads. Unique nucleotide sequences were defined as clonotypes and aligned to IMGT TRB V, D and J references using MiTCR v1.1. The analysis was limited to V-J combinations with a frequency above 0.0001, which together covered just over 98% of the repertoires. A TCR clonal expansion and chaos score per V-J combination was defined as the ratio of F50 clonal expansion to chaos observed in the TCRdist matrix. Welch's t-statistics and random forest were used to narrow the features down to more than 10 V-J combinations, which were then fed into a naive Bayes classifier. Thyroid-blood repertoire similarity was quantified with the Morisita-Horn index. TCRdb applied fastp at Q25 and MiXCR to the public reads, then kept only in-frame beta chains. Every CDR3 protein is listed once, alongside the most common genes and DNA of its rows. The V and J calls and clone size are TCRdb's, not the authors'. Recorded for this sample are approximately 480,000 distinct CDR3 sequences; around 14% of them occurred a single time. The ten largest clones take up over 8% of the sample.

The research as a whole found: The 13-signature model separated ophthalmopathy from stable hyperthyroidism with roughly 89% sensitivity and roughly 84% specificity in cross-validation, and 80%/75% in the test set. No statistical method was used to set the sample size in advance, and the investigators knew which group each participant was assigned to. In validation, the model predicted ophthalmopathy progression with less than 71% sensitivity and roughly 72% specificity; some 13 predicted patients were CT-confirmed with GO in a median of approximately 6.5 months. Most expanded thyroid clonotypes with a frequency above 0.001 also appeared in blood, which suggests that blood repertoires may reflect the immune response in the thyroid.

The sequencing sample was made of blood. This clonotype was sampled from a woman aged 25 to 45 with Graves' ophthalmopathy. Donor details come from another sample of the same person, matched by shared clones.

For the CDR3, the sequence is CASRKDNSPLHF. At the DNA level, the sequence is TGCGCCAGCAGGAAGGACAATTCACCCCTCCACTTT. Recombination joined TRBV5-1 with TRBJ1-6; the D gene cannot be named for sure. CDR1 and CDR2 are drawn from the germline V gene: SGHRS, YFSETQ. The CDR3 runs 12 residues from the cysteine to the phenylalanine. Of the read, only the CDR3 DNA is kept; its 36 bases are in frame from base 1. V gives up 5 bases and J gives up 7 bases, and the segment between their germline ends measures 7 bases.